The rows below give T cell receptor beta chains drawn from one sample of a study of Graves' ophthalmopathy and Graves' hyperthyroidism. TCRdb re-analysed the multiplex PCR reads in MiXCR, keeping a single row per CDR3 protein. The data contain 400,000 or so distinct CDR3 sequences, about a sixth of them singletons. Sequencing was done on a sample of peripheral blood. These receptors all come from an adult woman with stable Graves' hyperthyroidism. The CDR3 runs from the conserved cysteine through the conserved F or W. The order of the fields is CDR3 DNA, CDR3 protein, clone size, J gene, V gene, CDR3 length, D gene. The D gene is left open where the match is weak. Clone size is stated in some rows and not others, as once, few, many or a class when expanded.

CDR3 DNA: TGTGCCAGCAGTCCCACCCAAGGGACAGCAATAAACTCCTACGAGCAGTACTTC; CDR3 protein: CASSPTQGTAINSYEQYF; clone size: many; J gene: TRBJ2-7; V gene: TRBV12-3/TRBV12-4; CDR3 length: 18; D gene: TRBD1
CDR3 DNA: TGCAGTGCTCGAGCCGGGACAGGGGCCTACGAGCGGTACTTC; CDR3 protein: CSARAGTGAYERYF; clone size: .; J gene: TRBJ2-7; V gene: TRBV20-1; CDR3 length: 14; D gene: TRBD1
CDR3 DNA: TGCAGTGCCCCTAAGCCGGGGGCGCGGACTGAAGCTTTCTTT; CDR3 protein: CSAPKPGARTEAFF; clone size: many; J gene: TRBJ1-1; V gene: TRBV20-1; CDR3 length: 14; D gene: .
CDR3 DNA: TGTGCCAGCAGCTTTTGGGGGCTAGCGGGAAAAGAGACCCAGTACTTC; CDR3 protein: CASSFWGLAGKETQYF; clone size: few; J gene: TRBJ2-5; V gene: TRBV7-2; CDR3 length: 16; D gene: TRBD2
CDR3 DNA: TGTGCCAGCAGCTTAGTCAACTCCTACGAGCAGTACTTC; CDR3 protein: CASSLVNSYEQYF; clone size: many; J gene: TRBJ2-7; V gene: TRBV11-2; CDR3 length: 13; D gene: .
CDR3 DNA: TGTGCCAGCAGTCCCCAGGACCGGAATAGCATTCAGTACTTC; CDR3 protein: CASSPQDRNSIQYF; clone size: many; J gene: TRBJ2-4; V gene: TRBV12-3/TRBV12-4; CDR3 length: 14; D gene: .
CDR3 DNA: TGTGCCAGCACCGGGACAGGGAGATACGAGCAGTACTTC; CDR3 protein: CASTGTGRYEQYF; clone size: .; J gene: TRBJ2-7; V gene: TRBV28; CDR3 length: 13; D gene: TRBD1
CDR3 DNA: TGTGCCAGCAGCCCCCGTATGGGGCGGCGGGGCCTAGAGCAGTACTTC; CDR3 protein: CASSPRMGRRGLEQYF; clone size: few; J gene: TRBJ2-7; V gene: TRBV7-8; CDR3 length: 16; D gene: .
CDR3 DNA: TGTGCCAGCAGCTTAGATTTAGGACCATACTACGAGCAGTACTTC; CDR3 protein: CASSLDLGPYYEQYF; clone size: many; J gene: TRBJ2-7; V gene: TRBV7-2; CDR3 length: 15; D gene: .
CDR3 DNA: TGTGCCAGCAGTTTTAGGAGAGAGGGTGGAGGGTACGAGCAGTACTTC; CDR3 protein: CASSFRREGGGYEQYF; clone size: many; J gene: TRBJ2-7; V gene: TRBV6-5; CDR3 length: 16; D gene: .